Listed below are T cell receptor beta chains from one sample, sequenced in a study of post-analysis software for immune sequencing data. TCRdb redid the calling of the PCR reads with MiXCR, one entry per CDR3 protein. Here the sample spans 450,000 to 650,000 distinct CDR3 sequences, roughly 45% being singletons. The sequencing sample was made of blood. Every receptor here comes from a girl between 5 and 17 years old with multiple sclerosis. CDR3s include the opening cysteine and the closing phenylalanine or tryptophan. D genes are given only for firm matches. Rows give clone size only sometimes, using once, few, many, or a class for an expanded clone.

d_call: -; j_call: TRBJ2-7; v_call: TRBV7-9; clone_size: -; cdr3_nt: TGTGCCAGCAGCTCCCGCTTACGGGGAGCCTACGAGCAGTACTTC; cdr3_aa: CASSSRLRGAYEQYF
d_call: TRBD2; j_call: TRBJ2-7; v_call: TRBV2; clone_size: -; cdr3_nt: TGTACCAGCAGTCCTAGCGGGGCGGGATCCTACGAGCAGTACTTC; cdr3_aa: CTSSPSGAGSYEQYF
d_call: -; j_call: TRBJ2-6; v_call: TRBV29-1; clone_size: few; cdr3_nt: TGTTCTACGTCCTTCACAGGGTTTGGGGCCAACGTCCTGACTTTC; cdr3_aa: CSTSFTGFGANVLTF
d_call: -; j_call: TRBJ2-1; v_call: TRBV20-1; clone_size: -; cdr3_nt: TGCAGTGCTAGAAATGACAGGAGGGGGAATGAGCAGTTCTTC; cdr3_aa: CSARNDRRGNEQFF
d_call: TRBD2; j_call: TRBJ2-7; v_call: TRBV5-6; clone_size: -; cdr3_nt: TGTGCCAGCAGCTTGGGACTAGCGGGTACCTCCTACGAGCAGTACTTC; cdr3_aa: CASSLGLAGTSYEQYF
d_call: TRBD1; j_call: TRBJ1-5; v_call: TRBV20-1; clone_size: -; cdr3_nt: TGCAGTGCTAGGGGACAGGGCGCACAGCCCCAGCATTTT; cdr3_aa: CSARGQGAQPQHF
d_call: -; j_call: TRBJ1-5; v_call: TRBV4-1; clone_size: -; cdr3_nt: TGCGCCAGCAGCCAAGATTCCAAGTATCAGCCCCAGCATTTT; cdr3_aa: CASSQDSKYQPQHF
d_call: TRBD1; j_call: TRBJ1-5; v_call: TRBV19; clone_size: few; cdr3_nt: TGTGCCAGTAGTATGGGGACAGGCGGCAATCAGCCCCAGCATTTT; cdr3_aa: CASSMGTGGNQPQHF
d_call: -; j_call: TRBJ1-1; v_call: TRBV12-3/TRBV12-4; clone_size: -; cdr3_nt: TGTGCCAGCAGACGGAGACAGGCCCCTGAAGCTTTCTTT; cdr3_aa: CASRRRQAPEAFF
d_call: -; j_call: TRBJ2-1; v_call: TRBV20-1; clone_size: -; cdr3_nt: TGCAGTGCTAGAGAGAGGACCCATAATGAGCAGTTCTTC; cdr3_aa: CSARERTHNEQFF
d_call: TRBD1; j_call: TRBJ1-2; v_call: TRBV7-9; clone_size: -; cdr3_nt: TGTGCCAGCAGCTTAGATGGGTTGGTGACAGGGGCCCAACGGAGCTATGGCTACACCTTC; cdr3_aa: CASSLDGLVTGAQRSYGYTF
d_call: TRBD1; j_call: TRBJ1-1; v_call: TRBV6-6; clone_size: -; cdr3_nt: TGTGCCAGCAGGGCATATGGACAGGAGAACACTGAAGCTTTCTTT; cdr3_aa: CASRAYGQENTEAFF
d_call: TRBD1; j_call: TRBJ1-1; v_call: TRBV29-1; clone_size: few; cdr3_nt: TGCAGCGTTGTGAGACAGGGGTTGGACACTGAAGCTTTCTTT; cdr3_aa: CSVVRQGLDTEAFF
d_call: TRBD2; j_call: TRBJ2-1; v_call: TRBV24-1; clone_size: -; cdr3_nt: TGTGCCACCAGTGATTCAGGAGGGACTAGGACCTACAATGAGCAGTTCTTC; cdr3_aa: CATSDSGGTRTYNEQFF
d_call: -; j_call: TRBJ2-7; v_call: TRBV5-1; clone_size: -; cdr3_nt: TGCGCCAGCAGCTTGGAAGGGGTTCGTTCCTACGAGCAGTACTTC; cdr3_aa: CASSLEGVRSYEQYF
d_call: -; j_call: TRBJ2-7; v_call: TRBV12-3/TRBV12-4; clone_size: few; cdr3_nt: TGTGCCAGCAGTCGGCGCAGGGGCAGGGGACCTCCCTACGAGCAGTACTTC; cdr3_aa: CASSRRRGRGPPYEQYF
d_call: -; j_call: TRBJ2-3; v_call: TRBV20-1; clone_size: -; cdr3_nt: TGCAGTGCTAGATCAGGGGTGAGCACAGATACGCAGTATTTT; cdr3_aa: CSARSGVSTDTQYF
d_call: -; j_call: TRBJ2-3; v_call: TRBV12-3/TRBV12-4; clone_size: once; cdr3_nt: TGTGCCAGCAGCCCCTTTGGTTTCGGCACAGATACGCAGTATTTT; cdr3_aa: CASSPFGFGTDTQYF
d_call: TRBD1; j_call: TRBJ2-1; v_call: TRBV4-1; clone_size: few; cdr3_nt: TGCGCCAGCAGTCTTTGGACGGGACAGGGGAACAATGAGCAGTTCTTC; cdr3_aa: CASSLWTGQGNNEQFF
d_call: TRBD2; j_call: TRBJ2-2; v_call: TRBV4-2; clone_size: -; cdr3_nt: TGTGCCAGCAGCCAAGATGGTCGCGGGAGAGCCACCGGGGAGCTGTTTTTT; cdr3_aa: CASSQDGRGRATGELFF
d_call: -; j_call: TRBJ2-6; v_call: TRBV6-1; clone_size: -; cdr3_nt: TGTGCCAGCAACCTGTCTGGGGCCAACGTCCTGACTTTC; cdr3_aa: CASNLSGANVLTF
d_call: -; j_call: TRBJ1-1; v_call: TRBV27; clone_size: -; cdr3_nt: TGTGCCAGCAGTTTAGGGTTGACCTACACTGAAGCTTTCTTT; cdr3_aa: CASSLGLTYTEAFF
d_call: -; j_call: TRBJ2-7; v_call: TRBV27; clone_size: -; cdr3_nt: TGTGCCAGCAGGGACGGGCGGACCCTCTCCGAGCAGTACTTC; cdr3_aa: CASRDGRTLSEQYF
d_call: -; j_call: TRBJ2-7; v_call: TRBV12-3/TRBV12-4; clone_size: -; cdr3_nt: TGTGCCAGCAGTTCCCCCACCGGACAGTCTAGGGTTGACGAGCAGTACTTC; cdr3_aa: CASSSPTGQSRVDEQYF
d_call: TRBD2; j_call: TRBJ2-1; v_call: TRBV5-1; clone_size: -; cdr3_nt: TGCGCCAGCAGCCGCGAGGGGCGGGAGAGGGATGAGCAGTTCTTC; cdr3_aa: CASSREGRERDEQFF
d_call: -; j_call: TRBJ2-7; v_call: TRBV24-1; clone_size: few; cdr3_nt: TGTGCCACCACCGAGTTGGAGCAGTACTTC; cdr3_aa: CATTELEQYF
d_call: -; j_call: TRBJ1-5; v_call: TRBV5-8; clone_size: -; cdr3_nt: TGTGCCAGCAGCTTGGGAACAGTTCGCAATCAGCCCCAGCATTTT; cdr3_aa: CASSLGTVRNQPQHF
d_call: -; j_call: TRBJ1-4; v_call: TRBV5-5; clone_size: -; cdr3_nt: TGTGCCAGCAGCACGGACCCTACAACTAATGAAAAACTGTTTTTT; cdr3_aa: CASSTDPTTNEKLFF
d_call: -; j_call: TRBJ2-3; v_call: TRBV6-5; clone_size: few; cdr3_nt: TGTGCCAGCAGTTACGAAACAGGAGGCCGTACAGATACGCAGTATTTT; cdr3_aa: CASSYETGGRTDTQYF
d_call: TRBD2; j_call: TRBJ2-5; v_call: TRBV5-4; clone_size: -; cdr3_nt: TGTGCCAGCAGCTTTCTACTATCCGGGACTAGCGGGGGTCATGGGAATAGCGCCCAGTACTTC; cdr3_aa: CASSFLLSGTSGGHGNSAQYF
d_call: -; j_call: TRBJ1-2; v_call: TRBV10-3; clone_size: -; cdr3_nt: TGTGCCATCAGTGGGACGGGATTAGACTACACCTTC; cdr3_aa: CAISGTGLDYTF
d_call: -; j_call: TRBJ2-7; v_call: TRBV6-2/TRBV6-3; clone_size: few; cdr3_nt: TGTGCCACCCGGACAAAACGGGCCTACGAGCAGTACTTC; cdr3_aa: CATRTKRAYEQYF
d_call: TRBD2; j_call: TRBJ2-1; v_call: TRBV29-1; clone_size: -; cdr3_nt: TGCAGCGCGCACAGCGGGGTAAATGAGCAGTTCTTC; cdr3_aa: CSAHSGVNEQFF
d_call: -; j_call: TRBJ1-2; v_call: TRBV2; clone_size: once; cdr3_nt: TGTGCCAGCAGTGGGACAGTTTTTGGCTACACCTTC; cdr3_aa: CASSGTVFGYTF
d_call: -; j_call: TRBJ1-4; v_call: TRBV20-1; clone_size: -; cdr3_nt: TGCAGTGCTAGAGGTGATAGTAATGAAAAACTGTTTTTT; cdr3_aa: CSARGDSNEKLFF
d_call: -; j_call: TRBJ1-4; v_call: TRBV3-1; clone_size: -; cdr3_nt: TGTGCCAGCAGCCAAGGGTCGCAGGGGTCTAATGAAAAACTGTTTTTT; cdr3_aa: CASSQGSQGSNEKLFF
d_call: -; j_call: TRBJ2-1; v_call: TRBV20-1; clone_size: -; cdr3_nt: TGCAGTGCTAGGAGCCGGTTTCGCTACAATGAGCAGTTCTTC; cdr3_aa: CSARSRFRYNEQFF
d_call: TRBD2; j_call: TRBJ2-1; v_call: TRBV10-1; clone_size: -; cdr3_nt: TGCGCCAGCAGTGCATGGACTAGCGGGAGTACCAATGAGCAGTTCTTC; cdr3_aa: CASSAWTSGSTNEQFF
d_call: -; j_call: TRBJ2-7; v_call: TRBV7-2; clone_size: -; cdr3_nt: TGTGCCAGCAGCTTAGCGCGGGGACTCGGCCTCCTTGGAGAGCAGTACTTC; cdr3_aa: CASSLARGLGLLGEQYF
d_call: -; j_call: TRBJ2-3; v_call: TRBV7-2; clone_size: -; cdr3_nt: TGTGCCAGCAGCTTCCAGATTTACTCAAGCACAGATACGCAGTATTTT; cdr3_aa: CASSFQIYSSTDTQYF
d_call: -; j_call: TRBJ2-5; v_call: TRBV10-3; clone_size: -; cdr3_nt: TGTGCCATCAAGGATTCAGGGTCCTCGGCCGTGGGGACCCAGTACTTC; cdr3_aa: CAIKDSGSSAVGTQYF
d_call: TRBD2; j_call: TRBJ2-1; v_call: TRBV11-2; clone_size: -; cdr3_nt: TGTGCCAGCACCACCGACCGGACTAGCGGTTTAAGTGAGCAGTTCTTC; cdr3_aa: CASTTDRTSGLSEQFF
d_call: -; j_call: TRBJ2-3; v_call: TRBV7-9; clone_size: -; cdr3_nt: TGTGCCAGCAGCTTAGAGGCAGGGCAGACAGATACGCAGTATTTT; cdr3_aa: CASSLEAGQTDTQYF
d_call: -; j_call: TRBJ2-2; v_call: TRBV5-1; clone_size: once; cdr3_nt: TGCGCCAGCAGCATGAACACCGGGGAGCTGTTTTTT; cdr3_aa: CASSMNTGELFF
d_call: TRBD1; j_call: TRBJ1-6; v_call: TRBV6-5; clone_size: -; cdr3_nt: TGTGCCAGCAGCCCCCCGGGACAGTCTAATCCACCCCTCCACTTT; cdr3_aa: CASSPPGQSNPPLHF
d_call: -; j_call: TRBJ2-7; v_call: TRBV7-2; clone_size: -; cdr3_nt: TGTGCCAGCAGCTTAGATGGACCTGGGTACGAGCAGTACTTC; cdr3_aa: CASSLDGPGYEQYF
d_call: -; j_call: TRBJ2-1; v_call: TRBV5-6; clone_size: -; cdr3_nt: TGTGCCAGCAGCAGCAGGGGACTTCTTTACAATGAGCAGTTCTTC; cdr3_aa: CASSSRGLLYNEQFF
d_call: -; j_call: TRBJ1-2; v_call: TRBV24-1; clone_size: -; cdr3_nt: TGTGCCACCAAGGAGGGCAACTATGGCTACACCTTC; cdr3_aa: CATKEGNYGYTF
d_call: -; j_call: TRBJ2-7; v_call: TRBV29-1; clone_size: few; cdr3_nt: TGCAGCGTTCGTTCCGGCTACGAGCAGTACTTC; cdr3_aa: CSVRSGYEQYF
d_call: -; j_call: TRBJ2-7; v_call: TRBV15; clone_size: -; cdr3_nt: TGTGCCACCAGCAGAGACAAGGGGTTGAACGAGCAGTACTTC; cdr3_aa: CATSRDKGLNEQYF
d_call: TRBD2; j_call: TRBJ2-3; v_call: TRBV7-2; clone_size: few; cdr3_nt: TGTGCCAGCCAACTTGCTAGCGGGGGGCCCGCAGATACGCAGTATTTT; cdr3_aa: CASQLASGGPADTQYF
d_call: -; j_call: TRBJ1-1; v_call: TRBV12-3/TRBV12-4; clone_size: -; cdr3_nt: TGTGCCAGCAGTTTTGCGAATAGTTTCGCTGAAGCTTTCTTT; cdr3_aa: CASSFANSFAEAFF
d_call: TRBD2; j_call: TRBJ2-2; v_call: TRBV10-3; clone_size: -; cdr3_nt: TGTGCCATCAGTGCGGCGGGAGACGGGGAGCTGTTTTTT; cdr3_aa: CAISAAGDGELFF
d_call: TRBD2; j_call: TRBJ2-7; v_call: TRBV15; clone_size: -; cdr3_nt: TGTGCCACCAGCAGAGAAAGGACTAGCGGGGCAACCTACGAGCAGTACTTC; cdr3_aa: CATSRERTSGATYEQYF
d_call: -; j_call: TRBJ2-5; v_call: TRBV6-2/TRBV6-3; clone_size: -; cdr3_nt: TGTGCCAGCAGTTCCGTCTCATTGTCAGAAACCCAGTACTTC; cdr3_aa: CASSSVSLSETQYF
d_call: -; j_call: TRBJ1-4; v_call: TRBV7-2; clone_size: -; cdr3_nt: TGTGCCAGCAGCTTAAATTGGGGTCCCGGCGAAAAACTGTTTTTT; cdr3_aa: CASSLNWGPGEKLFF
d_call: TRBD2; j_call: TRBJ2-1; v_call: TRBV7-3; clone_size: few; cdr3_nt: TGTGCCAGCAGCTCGGGAGGGAGCAATGAGCAGTTCTTC; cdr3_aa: CASSSGGSNEQFF